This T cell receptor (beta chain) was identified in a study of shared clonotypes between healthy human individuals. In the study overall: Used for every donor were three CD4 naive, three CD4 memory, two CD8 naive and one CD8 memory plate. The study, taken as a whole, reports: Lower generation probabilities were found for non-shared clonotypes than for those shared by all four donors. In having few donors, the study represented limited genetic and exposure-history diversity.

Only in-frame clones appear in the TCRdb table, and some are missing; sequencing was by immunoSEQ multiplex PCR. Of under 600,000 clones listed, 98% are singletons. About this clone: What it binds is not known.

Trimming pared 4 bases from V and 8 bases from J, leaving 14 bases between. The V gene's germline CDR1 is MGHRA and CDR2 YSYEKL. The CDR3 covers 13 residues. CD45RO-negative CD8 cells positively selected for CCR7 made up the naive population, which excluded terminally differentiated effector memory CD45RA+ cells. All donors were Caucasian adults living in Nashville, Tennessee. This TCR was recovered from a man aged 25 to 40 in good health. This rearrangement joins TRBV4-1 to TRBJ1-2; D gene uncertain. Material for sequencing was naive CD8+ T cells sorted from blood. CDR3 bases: TGCGCCAGCAGCCCGGATAGGGTGAGAGGCTACACCTTC. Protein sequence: CASSPDRVRGYTF.